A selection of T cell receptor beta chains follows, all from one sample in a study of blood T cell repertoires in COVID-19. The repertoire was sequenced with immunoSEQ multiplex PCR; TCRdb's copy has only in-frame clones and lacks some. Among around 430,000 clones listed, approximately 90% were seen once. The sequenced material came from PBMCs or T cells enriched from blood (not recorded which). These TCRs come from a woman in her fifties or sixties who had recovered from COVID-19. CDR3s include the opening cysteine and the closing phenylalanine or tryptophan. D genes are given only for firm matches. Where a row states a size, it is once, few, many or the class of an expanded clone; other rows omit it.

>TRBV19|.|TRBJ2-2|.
CASSIIDGSGRVNTGELFF
TGTGCCAGTAGTATAATTGATGGTTCCGGCAGGGTCAACACCGGGGAGCTGTTTTTT
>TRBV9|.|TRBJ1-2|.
CASSVVGSGFYGYTF
TGTGCCAGCAGCGTAGTCGGCAGCGGATTCTATGGCTACACCTTC
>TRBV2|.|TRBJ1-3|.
CASRGDGNTIYF
TGTGCCTCAAGGGGCGATGGAAACACCATATATTTT
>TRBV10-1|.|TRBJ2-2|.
CASSNGHPTGELFF
TGCGCCAGCAGTAACGGACATCCAACCGGGGAGCTGTTTTTT
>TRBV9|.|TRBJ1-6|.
CASSVGASSYNSPLHF
TGTGCCAGCAGCGTGGGGGCGAGCTCCTATAATTCACCCCTCCACTTT
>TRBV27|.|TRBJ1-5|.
CASSWPQGSSNQPQHF
TGTGCCAGCAGTTGGCCCCAGGGTTCGAGCAATCAGCCCCAGCATTTT
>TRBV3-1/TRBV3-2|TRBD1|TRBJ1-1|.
CASSPQGMNTEAFF
TGTGCCAGCAGCCCACAGGGGATGAACACTGAAGCTTTCTTT
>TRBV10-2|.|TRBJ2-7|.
CASSVGSIYEQYF
TGCGCCAGCAGTGTTGGTAGCATATATGAGCAGTACTTC
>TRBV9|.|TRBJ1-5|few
CASSPTGSNQPQHF
TGTGCCAGCAGCCCGACAGGTAGCAATCAGCCCCAGCATTTT
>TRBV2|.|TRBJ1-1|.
CASLADGAFF
TGTGCCAGCTTGGCTGATGGAGCTTTCTTT
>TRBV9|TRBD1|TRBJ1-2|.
CASSPQDRINYGYTF
TGTGCCAGCAGCCCACAGGACAGGATTAACTATGGCTACACCTTC
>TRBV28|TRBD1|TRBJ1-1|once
CASSKPGQGAWVTEAFF
TGTGCCAGCAGTAAACCGGGACAGGGGGCGTGGGTCACTGAAGCTTTCTTT
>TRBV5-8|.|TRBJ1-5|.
CAIPGPGQGLRGNQPQHF
TGTGCCATCCCTGGGCCGGGACAAGGACTGCGGGGCAATCAGCCCCAGCATTTT
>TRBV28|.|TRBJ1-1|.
CASVAGVNTEAFF
TGTGCCAGCGTTGCTGGAGTGAACACTGAAGCTTTCTTT
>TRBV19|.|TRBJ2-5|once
CASSLGLGQETQYF
TGTGCCAGTAGTTTGGGACTTGGCCAAGAGACCCAGTACTTC
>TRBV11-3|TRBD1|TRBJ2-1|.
CASSQTGTGHNEQFF
TGTGCCAGCAGCCAAACCGGGACAGGGCACAATGAGCAGTTCTTC
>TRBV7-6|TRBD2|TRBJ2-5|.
CASTSGSGGVETQYF
TGTGCCAGCACCAGCGGTAGCGGGGGAGTAGAGACCCAGTACTTC
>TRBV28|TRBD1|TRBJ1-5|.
CASRIGTANQPQHF
TGTGCCAGCCGAATCGGGACAGCTAATCAGCCCCAGCATTTT
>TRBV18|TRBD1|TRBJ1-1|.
CASSETGLTEAFF
TGTGCCAGCTCGGAGACAGGGTTGACTGAAGCTTTCTTT
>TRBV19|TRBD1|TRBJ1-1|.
CASTTTGLSTEAFF
TGTGCCAGTACAACGACAGGGCTAAGCACTGAAGCTTTCTTT
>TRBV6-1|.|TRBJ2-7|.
CASSEPFSYEQYF
TGTGCCAGCAGTGAACCCTTCTCCTACGAGCAGTACTTC
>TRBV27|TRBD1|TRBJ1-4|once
CASSLDGTGYEKLFF
TGTGCCAGCAGTTTAGACGGGACAGGGTATGAAAAACTGTTTTTT
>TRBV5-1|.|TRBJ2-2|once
CASSSREKAGELFF
TGCGCCAGCAGCTCCCGGGAGAAAGCCGGGGAGCTGTTTTTT
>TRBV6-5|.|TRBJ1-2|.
CASSYLAGTHGYTF
TGTGCCAGCAGTTACCTGGCAGGGACTCATGGCTACACCTTC
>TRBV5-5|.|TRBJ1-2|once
CASSLSGGAYNYGYTF
TGTGCCAGCAGCTTGTCGGGTGGAGCTTATAACTATGGCTACACCTTC
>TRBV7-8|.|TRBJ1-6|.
CASSDEDRPDYNSPLHF
TGTGCCAGCAGCGACGAGGATAGACCCGACTATAATTCACCCCTCCACTTT
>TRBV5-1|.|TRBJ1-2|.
CASGRDGSGVYGYTF
TGCGCCAGCGGGCGCGATGGGTCCGGGGTCTATGGCTACACCTTC
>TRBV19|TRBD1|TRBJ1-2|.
CASRVPGTEGYTF
TGTGCCAGTCGAGTCCCCGGGACAGAAGGCTACACCTTC
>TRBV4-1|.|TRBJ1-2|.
CASSPGQQLVNGYTF
TGCGCCAGCAGCCCCGGACAGCAGCTGGTAAATGGCTACACCTTC
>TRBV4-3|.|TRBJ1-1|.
CASSQDSGLNTEAFF
TGCGCCAGCAGCCAAGATTCAGGGCTGAACACTGAAGCTTTCTTT
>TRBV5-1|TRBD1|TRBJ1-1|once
CASSVGRGRVNTEAFF
TGCGCCAGCAGCGTCGGTAGGGGGCGGGTGAACACTGAAGCTTTCTTT
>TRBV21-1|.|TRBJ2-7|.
CASSKVGAIEQYF
TGTGCCAGCAGCAAAGTAGGGGCGATAGAGCAGTACTTC
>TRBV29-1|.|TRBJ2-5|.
CSVSTAEETQYF
TGCAGCGTTTCGACAGCCGAAGAGACCCAGTACTTC
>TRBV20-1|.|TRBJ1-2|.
CSASNNRAETGGYTF
TGCAGTGCTAGTAACAACAGGGCAGAGACAGGTGGCTACACCTTC
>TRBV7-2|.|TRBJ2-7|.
CASSQLGGYEQYF
TGTGCCAGCAGCCAACTAGGGGGCTACGAGCAGTACTTC
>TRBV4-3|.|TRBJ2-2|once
CASSIQMNTGELFF
TGCGCCAGCAGCATCCAGATGAACACCGGGGAGCTGTTTTTT
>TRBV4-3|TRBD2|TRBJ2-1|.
CASSDFTSGGINEQFF
TGCGCCAGCAGTGACTTCACTAGCGGGGGGATCAATGAGCAGTTCTTC
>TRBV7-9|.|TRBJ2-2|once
CASSFGSSSYTGELFF
TGTGCCAGCAGCTTCGGTAGTAGTTCGTACACCGGGGAGCTGTTTTTT
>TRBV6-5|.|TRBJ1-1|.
CASTITGTTEAFF
TGTGCCAGCACCATAACGGGTACCACTGAAGCTTTCTTT
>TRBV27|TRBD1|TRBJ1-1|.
CASSPRAGGLYTEAFF
TGTGCCAGCAGTCCCCGGGCAGGGGGCCTGTACACTGAAGCTTTCTTT
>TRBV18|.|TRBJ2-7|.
CASSTSSPGKYEQYF
TGTGCCAGCTCAACCTCCTCCCCGGGAAAATACGAGCAGTACTTC
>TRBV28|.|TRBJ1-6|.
CASGYPGVHSPLHF
TGTGCCAGCGGTTATCCGGGGGTACATTCACCCCTCCACTTT
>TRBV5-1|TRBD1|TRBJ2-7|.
CASSLDPETGSSEQYF
TGCGCCAGCAGCTTGGACCCCGAGACAGGGTCCTCCGAGCAGTACTTC
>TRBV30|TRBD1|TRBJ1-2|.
CAWSVPDRANGYTF
TGTGCCTGGAGTGTCCCAGACAGGGCGAACGGCTACACCTTC
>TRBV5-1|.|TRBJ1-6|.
CASSPDGSDSPLHF
TGCGCCAGCAGCCCCGACGGGTCGGATTCACCCCTCCACTTT
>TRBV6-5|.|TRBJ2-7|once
CASSYRGAPYEQYF
TGTGCCAGCAGTTACCGGGGGGCTCCGTACGAGCAGTACTTC
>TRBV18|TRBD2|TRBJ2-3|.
CASSPLAGGGDTQYF
TGTGCCAGCTCACCACTAGCGGGGGGCGGAGATACGCAGTATTTT
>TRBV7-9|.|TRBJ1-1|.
CASSLGGPLMHTEAFF
TGTGCCAGCAGCTTGGGGGGTCCTCTGATGCACACTGAAGCTTTCTTT
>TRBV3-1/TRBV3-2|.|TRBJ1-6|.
CASSQDSTRWPLHF
TGTGCCAGCAGCCAAGATTCTACGAGATGGCCCCTCCACTTT
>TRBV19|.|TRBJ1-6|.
CASRRRDRNSPLHF
TGTGCCAGTCGCCGGCGAGACAGAAATTCACCCCTCCACTTT